This T cell receptor beta chain was profiled in a study of blood T cells in healthy people across ages. The study's findings and limits: Versus aged donors, long-lived donors had higher diversity and more naive CD4+ cells. Expanded clonotype shifts may have been confounded, as the donors had an unknown CMV status. Getting older went along with TCR beta diversity per million T cells dropping roughly linearly.

J gave up 2 bases and V 2 bases, and 2 bases lay outside the gene matches. The CDR3 extends over 14 amino acids. Germline CDR1 SGHRS, CDR2 YFSETQ. This clonotype showed up many times. The antigen is not known. Next came a second PCR, run for about 6 to 12 cycles, which used a sample-barcoded 5' primer along with a J-beta primer mix. Each cDNA molecule was tagged by a template-switch adaptor that had 12 random nucleotides. TCRdb independently ran MiXCR on the 5' RACE reads; one entry per CDR3 protein. The repertoire consists of hundreds of thousands of distinct CDR3 sequences, with about 32% occurring once and the leading ten covering 15%.

This chain uses TRBV5-1 with TRBJ2-3; 7 bases line up with TRBD2. The receptor was derived from a woman of 80 years or more in good health. Sequencing was performed on blood. The CDR3 region is CASSLGLVTDTQYF. CDR3 nucleotides: TGCGCCAGCAGCTTAGGACTAGTCACAGATACGCAGTATTTT.